Each of the 10 T cell receptor beta chains below was sequenced from the same sample in a study of PD-L1 blockade in urothelial cancer. Here immunoSEQ multiplex PCR was the method, and the copy in TCRdb shows in-frame clones only, minus some. The sample contains tens of thousands of clones, around 88% of which appear only once. Regarding time point: pretreatment peripheral blood. This sample comprised PBMCs, obtained around atezolizumab (anti-PD-L1) treatment. The receptors come from a woman in her fifties or sixties with urothelial cancer.

The J gene is TRBJ2-6, the V gene TRBV5-6, with 7 bases lining up with TRBD2. Germline V CDR1 and CDR2: SGHDT, YYEEEE. The CDR3 is 18 amino acids. J lost 0 bases, V lost 4 bases, and 10 bases had no gene match. The CDR3 bases are TGTGCCAGCAGCCTAGCCGGGACTACCTTCTCTGGGGCCAACGTCCTGACTTTC. Translated: CASSLAGTTFSGANVLTF. The full variable domain, completed using reference TRBV5-6 and TRBJ2-6, is DAGVTQSPTHLIKTRGQQVTLRCSPKSGHDTVSWYQQALGQGPQFIFQYYEEEERQRGNFPDRFSGHQFPNYSSELNVNALLLGDSALYLCASSLAGTTFSGANVLTFGAGSRLTVL.

This chain connects TRBV5-1 to TRBJ2-1; 16 nucleotides line up with TRBD2. Germline trimming cut 3 bases from V and 5 bases from J; bases unmatched to any gene: 2. In germline, CDR1 is SGHRS, CDR2 YFSETQ. The CDR3 sequence is 16 residues long. In DNA, the CDR3 is TGCGCCAGCAGCTGGGGGACTAGCGGGAGGGACAATGAGCAGTTCTTC. Its translation is CASSWGTSGRDNEQFF.

The chain combines TRBV6-1 with TRBJ1-1; D unresolved. This CDR3 has 13 amino acids. Germline V gene lookup returns CDR1 MNHNS and CDR2 SASEGT. The V and J ends lost 3 bases and 10 bases respectively, with 15 bases between them. CDR3 protein: CASSERVTAIAFF. In DNA, the CDR3 is TGTGCCAGCAGTGAGCGGGTTACGGCGATAGCTTTCTTT.

Here the CDR3 DNA reads TGCGCCAGCAGTGAGCAGGGGGCGCGGAACAATGAGCAGTTCTTC. This codes for CASSEQGARNNEQFF. V usage is TRBV10-1 and J usage is TRBJ2-1; 8 positions agree with TRBD1. Trimming cost V 2 bases and J 5 bases; bases outside gene matches: 5. The CDR3 covers 15 residues. In germline, CDR1 is WNHNN, CDR2 SYGVQD (reference sequence).

The rearrangement joins TRBV7-2 to TRBJ2-1; D not certain. This CDR3 has 15 residues. Trimming pared 1 base from V and 0 bases from J, leaving 7 bases between. Germline values: CDR1 SGHTA, CDR2 FQGNSA. CDR3 in amino acids: CASSLGANSYNEQFF. The DNA of the CDR3 is TGTGCCAGCAGCTTAGGGGCAAACTCCTACAATGAGCAGTTCTTC.

This chain joins TRBV7-2 and TRBJ2-3; D possibly corresponds to TRBD2 (7 bases). The CDR3 runs 16 residues. In germline, CDR1 is SGHTA, CDR2 FQGNSA. The V gene lost 2 bases and the J gene lost 2 bases, with 14 bases spanning the gap. This CDR3 is CASSLRGGMPTDTQYF. In nucleotides, the CDR3 is TGTGCCAGCAGCTTAAGGGGGGGGATGCCCACAGATACGCAGTATTTT.

This sequence joins TRBV5-6 and TRBJ2-2; TRBD2 is a possible D gene (6 bases). CDR1 and CDR2 (germline): SGHDT, YYEEEE. Trimming pared 7 bases from V and 4 bases from J, leaving 17 bases between. The CDR3 runs 15 residues. CDR3 in DNA: TGTGCCAGCGGGAATGGAGGGCTTGCCACCGGGGAGCTGTTTTTT. Its translation is CASGNGGLATGELFF.

CDR3 sequence (DNA): TGCGCCAGGCTAGGGACTAGCAGGACCTACGAGCAGTACTTC. Its translation: CARLGTSRTYEQYF. The chain uses TRBV5-1 and TRBJ2-7; 9 nucleotides line up with TRBD2. Germline V gene lookup returns CDR1 SGHRS and CDR2 YFSETQ. This CDR3 comprises 14 residues. Trimming removed 8 bases from V and 2 bases from J; junction bases left unmatched: 8.

V gene TRBV7-9 combines with J gene TRBJ2-5, with 7 bases lining up with TRBD1. CDR3 length: 16 residues. Trimming removed 3 bases from V and 4 bases from J; junction bases left unmatched: 11. CDR1 and CDR2 (germline): SEHNR, FQNEAQ (reference sequence). The CDR3: CASSFPDRAGRETQYF. CDR3 bases: TGTGCCAGCAGCTTTCCCGACAGGGCAGGACGAGAGACCCAGTACTTC.

This clone was found once. The chain links TRBV19 to TRBJ1-5, with 10 positions matching TRBD1. V lost 3 bases, J lost 6 bases, and 5 bases stayed unmatched. The CDR3 contains 15 residues. Germline values: CDR1 LNHDA, CDR2 SQIVND (reference sequence). The CDR3 sequence: CASSILGQGGQPQHF. Here the CDR3 DNA reads TGTGCCAGTAGTATCTTAGGACAGGGGGGTCAGCCCCAGCATTTT. Using reference TRBV19 and TRBJ1-5 for the parts outside the CDR3, the full variable domain is DGGITQSPKYLFRKEGQNVTLSCEQNLNHDAMYWYRQDPGQGLRLIYYSQIVNDFQKGDIAEGYSVSREKKESFPLTVTSAQKNPTAFYLCASSILGQGGQPQHFGDGTRLSIL.